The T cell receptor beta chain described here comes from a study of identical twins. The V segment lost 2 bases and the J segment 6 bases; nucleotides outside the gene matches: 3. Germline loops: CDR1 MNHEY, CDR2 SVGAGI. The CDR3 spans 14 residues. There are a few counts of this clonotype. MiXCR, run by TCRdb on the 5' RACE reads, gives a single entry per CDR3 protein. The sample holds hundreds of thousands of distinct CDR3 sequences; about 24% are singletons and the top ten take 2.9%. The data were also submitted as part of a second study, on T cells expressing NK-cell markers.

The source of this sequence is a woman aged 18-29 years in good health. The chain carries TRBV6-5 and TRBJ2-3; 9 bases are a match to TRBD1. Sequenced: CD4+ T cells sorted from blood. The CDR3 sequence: CASSYLGTGDTQYF. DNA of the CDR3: TGTGCCAGCAGTTACCTTGGGACAGGGGATACGCAGTATTTT.